This T cell receptor (beta chain) was identified during a study of T-cell memory formation after mild COVID-19. Whole-study results and caveats: That cross-reactive memory joined was suggested by some responding clones appearing in pre-infection memory. CD4+ contracting clones lay mainly in CM and EM, CD8+ ones in EMRA. Later expanders leaned toward CD4+, whereas clones contracting from day 15 to 85 were balanced CD4/CD8.

On this clonotype itself: What it recognizes is unknown.

Looked up from germline, CDR1 is SGHAT and CDR2 is FQDESV (reference sequence). CDR3 size: 14 residues. V was clipped by 0 bases and J by 2 bases, with 8 bases between them. TCRdb reanalysed the 5' RACE reads using MiXCR and keeps one entry per CDR3 protein. The data show 550,000 to 700,000 distinct CDR3 sequences, about a sixth seen once. The sample consisted of PBMCs or a T cell subset sorted from them (not recorded which). This receptor was identified in an adult woman who had mild COVID-19 (a few samples of this study predate the infection). Cell type and time point are not known. This sequence joins TRBV11-1 and TRBJ2-7; D gene unclear. This chain's CDR3 is CASSLANRAYEQYF. CDR3 nucleotides: TGTGCCAGCAGCTTAGCGAATAGGGCCTACGAGCAGTACTTC.